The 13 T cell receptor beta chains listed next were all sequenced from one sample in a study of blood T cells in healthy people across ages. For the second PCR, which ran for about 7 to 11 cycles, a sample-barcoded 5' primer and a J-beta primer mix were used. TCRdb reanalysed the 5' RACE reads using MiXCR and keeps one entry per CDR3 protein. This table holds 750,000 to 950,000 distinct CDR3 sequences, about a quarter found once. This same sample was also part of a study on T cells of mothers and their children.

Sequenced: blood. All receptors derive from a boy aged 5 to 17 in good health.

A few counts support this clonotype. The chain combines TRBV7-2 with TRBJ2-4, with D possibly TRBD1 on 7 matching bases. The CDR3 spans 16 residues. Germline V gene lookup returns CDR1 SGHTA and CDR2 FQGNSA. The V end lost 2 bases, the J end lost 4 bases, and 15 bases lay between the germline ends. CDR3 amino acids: CASSLRTGLTKNIQYF. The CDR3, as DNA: TGTGCCAGCAGCTTACGGACAGGACTAACTAAAAACATTCAGTACTTC.

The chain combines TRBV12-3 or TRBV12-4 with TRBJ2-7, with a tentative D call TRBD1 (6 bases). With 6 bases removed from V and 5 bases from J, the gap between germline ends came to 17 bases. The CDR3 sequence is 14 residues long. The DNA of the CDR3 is TGTGCCAGCAGGGACAGTGCCTATTTTGACGAGCAGTACTTC. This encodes CASRDSAYFDEQYF.

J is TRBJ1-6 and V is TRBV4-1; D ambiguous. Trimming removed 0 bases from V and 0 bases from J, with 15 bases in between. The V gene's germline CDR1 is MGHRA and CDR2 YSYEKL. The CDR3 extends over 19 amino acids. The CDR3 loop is CASSQDPGHQYSYNSPLHF. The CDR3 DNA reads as TGCGCCAGCAGCCAAGATCCGGGCCACCAATACTCCTATAATTCACCCCTCCACTTT.

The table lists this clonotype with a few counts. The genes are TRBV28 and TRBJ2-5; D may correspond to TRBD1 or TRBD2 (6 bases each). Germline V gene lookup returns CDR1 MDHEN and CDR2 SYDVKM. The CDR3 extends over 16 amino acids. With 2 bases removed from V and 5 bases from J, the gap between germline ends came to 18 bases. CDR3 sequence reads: CASSLGGQGDWETQYF. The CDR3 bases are TGTGCCAGCAGTTTAGGGGGGCAGGGAGATTGGGAGACCCAGTACTTC.

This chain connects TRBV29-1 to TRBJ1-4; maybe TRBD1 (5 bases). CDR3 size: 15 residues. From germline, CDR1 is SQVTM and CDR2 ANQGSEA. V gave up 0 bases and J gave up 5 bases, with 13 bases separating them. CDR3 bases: TGCAGCGTTGAAGATGGGGGGAGCTTCAATGAAAAACTGTTTTTT. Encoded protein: CSVEDGGSFNEKLFF.

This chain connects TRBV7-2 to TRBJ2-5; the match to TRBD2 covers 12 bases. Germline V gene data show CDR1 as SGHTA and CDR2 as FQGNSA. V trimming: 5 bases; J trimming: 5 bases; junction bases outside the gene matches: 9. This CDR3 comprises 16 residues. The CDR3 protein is CASSPIPLAGGETQYF. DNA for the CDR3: TGTGCCAGCAGCCCCATCCCCCTAGCGGGGGGGGAGACCCAGTACTTC. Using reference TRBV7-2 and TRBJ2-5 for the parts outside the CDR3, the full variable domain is GAGVSQSPSNKVTEKGKDVELRCDPISGHTALYWYRQSLGQGLEFLIYFQGNSAPDKSGLPSDRFSAERTGGSVSTLTIQRTQQEDSAVYLCASSPIPLAGGETQYFGPGTRLLVL.

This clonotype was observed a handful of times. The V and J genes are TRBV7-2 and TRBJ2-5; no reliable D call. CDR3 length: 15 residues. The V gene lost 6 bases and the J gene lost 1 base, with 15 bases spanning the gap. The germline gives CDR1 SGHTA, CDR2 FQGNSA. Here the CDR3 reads CASSSDTASQETQYF. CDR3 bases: TGTGCCAGCAGTTCCGATACCGCATCCCAAGAGACCCAGTACTTC.

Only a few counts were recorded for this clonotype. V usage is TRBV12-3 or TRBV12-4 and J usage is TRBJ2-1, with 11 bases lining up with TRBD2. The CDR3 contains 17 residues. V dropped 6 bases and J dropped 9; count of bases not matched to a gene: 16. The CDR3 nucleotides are TGTGCCAGCAGCCTAGGCGTAGCGGGGGGGCTAGGTGTTGAGCAGTTCTTC. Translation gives CASSLGVAGGLGVEQFF.

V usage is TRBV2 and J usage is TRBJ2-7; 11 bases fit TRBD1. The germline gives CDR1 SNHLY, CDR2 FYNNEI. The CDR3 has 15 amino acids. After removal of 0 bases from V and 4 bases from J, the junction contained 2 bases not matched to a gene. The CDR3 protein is CASSEADRGPYEQYF. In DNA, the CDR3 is TGTGCCAGCAGTGAAGCGGACAGGGGGCCGTACGAGCAGTACTTC.

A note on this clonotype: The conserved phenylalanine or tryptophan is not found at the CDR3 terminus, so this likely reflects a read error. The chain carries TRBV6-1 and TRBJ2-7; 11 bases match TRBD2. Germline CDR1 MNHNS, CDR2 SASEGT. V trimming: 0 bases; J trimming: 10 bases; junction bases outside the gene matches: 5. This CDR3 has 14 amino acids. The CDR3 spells CASSEAQGLAVQYL. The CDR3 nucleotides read TGTGCCAGCAGTGAAGCGCAGGGACTAGCGGTTCAGTACTTG.

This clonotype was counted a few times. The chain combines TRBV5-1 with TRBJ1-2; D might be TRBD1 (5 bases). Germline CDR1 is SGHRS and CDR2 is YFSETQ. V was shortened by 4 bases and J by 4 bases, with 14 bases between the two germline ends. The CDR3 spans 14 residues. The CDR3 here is CASSNQGEAYGYTF. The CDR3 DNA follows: TGCGCCAGCAGCAACCAGGGTGAGGCCTATGGCTACACCTTC.

CDR3 amino acids: CASSGQGGWETQYF. CDR3 DNA sequence: TGTGCCAGCAGTGGCCAGGGGGGATGGGAGACCCAGTACTTC. The chain joins TRBV6-2 or TRBV6-3 to TRBJ2-5; possibly TRBD1 for D (7 bases). The CDR3 is 14 amino acids. V shed 5 bases and J shed 5 bases, with 15 bases lying between them. The germline gives CDR1 MNHEY, CDR2 SVGEGT.

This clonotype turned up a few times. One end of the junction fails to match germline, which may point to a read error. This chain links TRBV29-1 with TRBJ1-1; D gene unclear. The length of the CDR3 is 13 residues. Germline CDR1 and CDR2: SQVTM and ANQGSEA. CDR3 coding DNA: TGCAGCGCCGGGGTCCGGAGACACACTGAGGCTTTCTTT. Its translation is CSAGVRRHTEAFF.